This entry concerns a single T cell receptor beta chain. Its antigen is not known. Trimming cost V 0 bases and J 6 bases; bases outside gene matches: 3. Germline V lookup: CDR1 SGHRS, CDR2 YFSETQ. The CDR3 has 14 amino acids. This entry is derived from a study of T cells after yellow fever vaccination. MiXCR, applied by TCRdb to the 5' RACE reads, yields one record per CDR3 protein. The data contain about 510,000 distinct CDR3 sequences, just over 20% of them singletons. Study results and caveats: FACS-sorted repertoires could contain abundant clonotypes contaminating from the bulk population.

This sequence joins TRBV5-1 and TRBJ2-1; 7 bases match TRBD2. This sample comprised PBMCs, obtained 21 days after the first yellow fever vaccination. The TCR sequence derives from a man between 18 and 35 years old who received the YFV17D yellow fever vaccine. The CDR3 DNA sequence: TGCGCCAGCAGCTTGGGGCCGGGGGGCAATGAGCAGTTCTTC. Encoded protein: CASSLGPGGNEQFF.